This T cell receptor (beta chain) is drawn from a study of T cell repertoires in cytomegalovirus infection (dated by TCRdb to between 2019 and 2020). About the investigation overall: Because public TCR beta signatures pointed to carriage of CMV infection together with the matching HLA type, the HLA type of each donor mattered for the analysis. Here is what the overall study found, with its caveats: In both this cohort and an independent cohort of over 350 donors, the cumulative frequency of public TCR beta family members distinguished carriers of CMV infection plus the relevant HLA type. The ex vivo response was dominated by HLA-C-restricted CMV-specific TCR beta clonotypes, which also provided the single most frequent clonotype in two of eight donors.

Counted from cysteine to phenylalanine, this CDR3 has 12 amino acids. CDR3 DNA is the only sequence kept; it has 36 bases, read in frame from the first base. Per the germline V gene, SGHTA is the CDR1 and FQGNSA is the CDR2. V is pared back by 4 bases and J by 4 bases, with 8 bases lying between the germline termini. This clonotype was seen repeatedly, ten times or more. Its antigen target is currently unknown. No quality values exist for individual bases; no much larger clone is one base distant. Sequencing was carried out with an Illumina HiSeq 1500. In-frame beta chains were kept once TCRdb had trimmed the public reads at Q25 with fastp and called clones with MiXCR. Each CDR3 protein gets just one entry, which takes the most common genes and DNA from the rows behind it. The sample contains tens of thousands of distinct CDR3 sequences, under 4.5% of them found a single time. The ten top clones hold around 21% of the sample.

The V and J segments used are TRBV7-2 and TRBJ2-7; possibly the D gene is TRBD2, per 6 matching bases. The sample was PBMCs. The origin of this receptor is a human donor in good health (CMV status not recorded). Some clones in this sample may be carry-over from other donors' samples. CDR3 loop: CASSSTSYEQYF. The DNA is TGTGCCAGCAGCTCGACTAGTTACGAGCAGTACTTC.